One sample yielded the 25 T cell receptor beta chains listed below, sequenced in a study of cytomegalovirus exposure and HLA in healthy donors (dated by TCRdb to the late 2010s). Library prep was done by the immunoSEQ multiplex PCR assay. For the multiplex PCR, a mixture combining 60 forward primers for TCR Vbeta segments and 13 reverse primers for TCR Jbeta segments was used. In TCRdb, the immuneACCESS table is reduced to in-frame sequences with V and J assigned. These tables do not hold every clone; where another copy was compared, an unresolved V gene accounts for under half, and the others remain unexplained. Within this sample are some 110,000 clones, with 70% to 80% of them counted one time only. Just under 3% of the sample is in the top ten clones. Sequences were obtained from PBMCs. The receptor set was obtained from a young woman in good health and CMV-seropositive.

This clone was found once. The chain carries TRBV28 and TRBJ1-1; TRBD1 agrees at 7 bases. Germline trimming cut 8 bases from V and 10 bases from J; bases unmatched to any gene: 16. From germline, CDR1 is MDHEN and CDR2 SYDVKM. The CDR3 is 14 amino acids. The CDR3 protein is CASGTGAGVSTAFF. CDR3 nucleotide sequence: TGTGCCAGCGGTACAGGGGCGGGTGTGAGCACAGCTTTCTTT.

The gene calls are TRBV18 and TRBJ2-3; 12 nucleotides align to TRBD2. The CDR3 sequence is 19 residues long. Germline V gives CDR1 KGHSH, CDR2 LQKENI. Trimming took 1 base from V and 1 from J; bases not matched to a gene: 9. CDR3 nucleotide sequence: TGTGCCAGCTCACCACGCCATCTAGCGGGAGGGCAGGGCACAGATACGCAGTATTTT. Encoded protein: CASSPRHLAGGQGTDTQYF. The full variable domain, in which reference TRBV18 and TRBJ2-3 provide the parts outside the CDR3, is NAGVMQNPRHLVRRRGQEARLRCSPMKGHSHVYWYRQLPEEGLKFMVYLQKENIIDESGMPKERFSAEFPKEGPSILRIQQVVRGDSAAYFCASSPRHLAGGQGTDTQYFGPGTRLTVL.

The chain has TRBV19 and TRBJ1-1; TRBD1 matches at 7 bases. This CDR3 comprises 11 residues. The trim removed 6 bases at V and 8 bases at J, leaving 3 bases unmatched. Per germline, CDR1 LNHDA and CDR2 SQIVND (reference sequence). CDR3 DNA sequence: TGTGCCAGTAGCCAGGGGGTGGAAGCTTTCTTT. Translation: CASSQGVEAFF.

The chain combines TRBV6-6 with TRBJ1-2; 9 bases align to TRBD1. J was trimmed by 4 bases and V by 2 bases; bases with no gene match: 8. The CDR3 runs 16 residues. Germline CDR1 is MNHNY and CDR2 is SVGAGI (reference sequence). CDR3 bases: TGTGCCAGCAGTTACGAACAGGGGGCTGGGAGCTATGGCTACACCTTC. This sequence encodes CASSYEQGAGSYGYTF.

This chain links TRBV19 with TRBJ1-5, with TRBD1 as a possible D gene (5 bases). The CDR3 totals 14 residues. Germline values: CDR1 LNHDA, CDR2 SQIVND (reference sequence). Trimming removed 5 bases at V and 5 bases at J, with 13 bases between. The CDR3 DNA reads TGTGCCAGTAGTGCCCAGGGATCTGATCAGCCCCAGCATTTT. Amino acids: CASSAQGSDQPQHF.

The gene calls are TRBV2 and TRBJ2-2, with a weak D call TRBD1 (5 bases). The V and J ends lost 5 bases and 3 bases respectively, with 16 bases between them. The CDR3 consists of 16 residues. Germline V gene lookup returns CDR1 SNHLY and CDR2 FYNNEI. The CDR3 is CASSFSGRDDTGELFF. The CDR3, as DNA: TGTGCCAGCAGTTTCTCCGGCAGGGATGACACCGGGGAGCTGTTTTTT.

This clone was seen a few times. This rearrangement joins TRBV19 to TRBJ1-6, with 7 bases identical to TRBD1. With V trimmed by 0 bases and J by 5 bases, 4 bases remained unmatched. The germline V gene has CDR1 LNHDA and CDR2 SQIVND (reference sequence). The length of the CDR3 is 16 residues. This CDR3 is CASSIDGTGDNSPLHF. The CDR3 region has the DNA TGTGCCAGTAGTATAGATGGTACAGGGGATAATTCACCCCTCCACTTT. Based on the CDR3 plus reference TRBV19 and TRBJ1-6, the full variable domain is DGGITQSPKYLFRKEGQNVTLSCEQNLNHDAMYWYRQDPGQGLRLIYYSQIVNDFQKGDIAEGYSVSREKKESFPLTVTSAQKNPTAFYLCASSIDGTGDNSPLHFGNGTRLTVT.

The chain joins TRBV19 to TRBJ2-2; no clear D. Germline V gene lookup returns CDR1 LNHDA and CDR2 SQIVND (reference sequence). V was trimmed by 2 bases and J by 1 base, leaving 8 bases between them. This CDR3 region has 15 residues. CDR3 sequence (DNA): TGTGCCAGTAGTATACCAAGGAGGAACACCGGGGAGCTGTTTTTT. This gives the protein CASSIPRRNTGELFF.

The chain recombines TRBV9 with TRBJ2-1, with D possibly TRBD1 on 6 matching bases. The ends were cut back, 0 bases at V and 7 bases at J, with 11 bases in the middle. From germline, CDR1 is SGDLS and CDR2 YYNGEE. The CDR3 consists of 14 residues. CDR3 DNA: TGTGCCAGCAGCGTAGTGGGGGCTGTTAATGAGCAGTTCTTC. Amino acid sequence: CASSVVGAVNEQFF.

The chain has TRBV2 and TRBJ1-1; D unclear. V shed 2 bases and J shed 5 bases, with 12 bases lying between them. This CDR3 has 14 residues. The germline V gene encodes CDR1 SNHLY and CDR2 FYNNEI. CDR3 sequence: CASSEKATGTEAFF. The CDR3 DNA reads as TGTGCCAGCAGTGAAAAGGCTACGGGAACTGAAGCTTTCTTT.

A few counts support this clone. The chain carries TRBV5-1 and TRBJ2-1; 8 nucleotides align to TRBD2. CDR3 length: 15 amino acids. From germline, CDR1 is SGHRS and CDR2 YFSETQ. V shed 5 bases and J 3 bases; nucleotides not matched to a gene: 7. The CDR3 region is CASRLGLANYNEQFF. The CDR3 DNA is TGCGCCAGCAGACTAGGACTAGCCAACTACAATGAGCAGTTCTTC.

The V call is TRBV10-3, the J call TRBJ2-7, with 7 positions matching TRBD1. V shed 10 bases and J 1 base; nucleotides not matched to a gene: 4. The CDR3 spans 12 residues. The germline gives CDR1 ENHRY, CDR2 SYGVKD. The CDR3 loop reads CANGQASYEQYF. The CDR3, as DNA: TGTGCCAATGGACAGGCATCCTACGAGCAGTACTTC.

This chain joins TRBV19 and TRBJ2-4; 8 bases map to TRBD2. This CDR3 spans 16 amino acids. CDR1 is LNHDA, CDR2 SQIVND, per germline (reference sequence). Germline trimming cut 3 bases from V and 0 bases from J; bases unmatched to any gene: 4. The CDR3, as DNA: TGTGCCAGTAGTATTAGGCTAGCGGGAGCCAAAAACATTCAGTACTTC. This translates into CASSIRLAGAKNIQYF.

This clone was counted between two and nine times. The V gene is TRBV30, the J gene TRBJ2-7; 7 nucleotides agree with TRBD1. Losses at the gene ends were 0 bases for V and 0 bases for J; bases not matched to a gene: 2. This CDR3 comprises 14 residues. Germline loops: CDR1 GTSNPN, CDR2 SVGIG (reference sequence). CDR3 loop: CAWSVGGSSYEQYF. CDR3 in DNA: TGTGCCTGGAGTGTAGGGGGCTCCTCCTACGAGCAGTACTTC.

The chain carries TRBV27 and TRBJ2-7, with D possibly TRBD2 on 6 matching bases. The V end was cut by 4 bases, the J end by 4 bases, with 17 bases between. The germline CDR1 and CDR2 sequences are MNHEY and SMNVEV (reference sequence). This CDR3 comprises 15 residues. CDR3 in DNA: TGTGCCAGCAGTTCCCTTCTGCCAGGAGGGTACGAGCAGTACTTC. Protein product: CASSSLLPGGYEQYF.

This rearrangement joins TRBV4-1 to TRBJ1-1; 7 bases line up with TRBD1. Per the germline V gene, CDR1 is MGHRA and CDR2 is YSYEKL. Trimming at V came to 3 bases and at J to 5 bases, leaving 6 bases not matched to a gene. CDR3 length: 14 residues. CDR3 amino acids: CASSHNRGRTEAFF. The CDR3 DNA is TGCGCCAGCAGCCACAACAGGGGAAGGACTGAAGCTTTCTTT.

The J gene is TRBJ2-1, the V gene TRBV4-1, with TRBD2 as a possible D gene (5 bases). The CDR3 is 16 residues long. The V end was cut by 3 bases, the J end by 0 bases, with 12 bases between. CDR1 is MGHRA, CDR2 YSYEKL, per germline. CDR3: CASSQSGSSSYNEQFF. As DNA, the CDR3 is TGCGCCAGCAGCCAGTCGGGATCGAGCTCCTACAATGAGCAGTTCTTC.

This clone was seen only once. This rearrangement joins TRBV5-1 to TRBJ2-7; TRBD1 is a possible D gene (6 bases). Deletions cut 4 bases from V and 5 bases from J, with 13 bases between. The CDR3 extends over 13 amino acids. Germline V gives CDR1 SGHRS, CDR2 YFSETQ. The CDR3 coding sequence is TGCGCCAGCAGCACTCAGGGGTCCGACGAGCAGTACTTC. It yields the protein CASSTQGSDEQYF. Based on the CDR3 plus reference TRBV5-1 and TRBJ2-7, the full variable domain is KAGVTQTPRYLIKTRGQQVTLSCSPISGHRSVSWYQQTPGQGLQFLFEYFSETQRNKGNFPGRFSGRQFSNSRSEMNVSTLELGDSALYLCASSTQGSDEQYFGPGTRLTVT.

This clone occurred a few times. The chain employs TRBV27 and TRBJ2-3, with TRBD2 matching over 8 bases. Germline-derived CDR1 and CDR2 are MNHEY and SMNVEV (reference sequence). This CDR3 contains 15 residues. Unmatched junction bases numbered 8, after V lost 6 bases and J lost 3 bases. The CDR3 DNA follows: TGTGCCAGCAGCCCAGGGACTAGTCGGACAGATACGCAGTATTTT. It encodes CASSPGTSRTDTQYF.

The gene calls are TRBV7-9 and TRBJ2-3; D might be TRBD2 (6 bases). CDR3 length: 16 residues. Trimming shortened V by 2 bases and J by 1 base, and 13 bases separated the two germline ends. Germline V gives CDR1 SEHNR, CDR2 FQNEAQ (reference sequence). CDR3 loop: CASSLLGGGGTDTQYF. The CDR3 DNA follows: TGTGCCAGCAGCTTACTCGGGGGTGGCGGCACAGATACGCAGTATTTT.

The chain links TRBV27 to TRBJ2-1; D not certain. V lost 3 bases and J lost 0, with 6 bases in between. Germline lookup yields CDR1 MNHEY and CDR2 SMNVEV (reference sequence). This CDR3 is 14 amino acids long. CDR3 sequence: CASSFGGSYNEQFF. The CDR3 DNA sequence: TGTGCCAGCAGTTTTGGCGGCTCCTACAATGAGCAGTTCTTC.

The chain couples TRBV6-1 to TRBJ1-1; TRBD1 aligns across 8 bases. This CDR3 has 16 amino acids. Germline V gene sequence: CDR1 MNHNS, CDR2 SASEGT. The J segment lost 4 bases and the V segment lost 4 bases, leaving 11 bases of the junction unmatched. The CDR3 DNA follows: TGTGCCAGCAGTGTTTTGCAGGGGGCAGGGCCCACTGAAGCTTTCTTT. This translates into CASSVLQGAGPTEAFF.

The V call is TRBV7-9, the J call TRBJ1-5, with 7 positions matching TRBD1. Germline CDR1 and CDR2: SEHNR and FQNEAQ (reference sequence). The CDR3 is 16 residues long. With 1 base clipped from V and 2 bases from J, the junction kept 5 bases outside the gene matches. The CDR3 loop reads CASSLGSGGGNQPQHF. CDR3 in DNA: TGTGCCAGCAGCTTAGGTTCAGGGGGAGGCAATCAGCCCCAGCATTTT.

The genes are TRBV5-4 and TRBJ2-1; 16 bases fit TRBD2. Germline V CDR1 and CDR2: SGHNT, YYREEE (reference sequence). The V gene end was trimmed by 0 bases and the J gene end by 7 bases; junction bases not matched to a gene: 7. This CDR3 has 18 amino acids. CDR3 in amino acids: CASSLGGLAGGQGNEQFF. CDR3 nucleotides: TGTGCCAGCAGCTTGGGGGGACTAGCGGGAGGGCAAGGTAATGAGCAGTTCTTC.

The sample holds one count of this clone. This chain links TRBV10-1 with TRBJ2-3; 7 bases align to TRBD2. The CDR3 loop spans 14 amino acids. V lost 8 bases to trimming and J lost 4 bases; unmatched junction nucleotides: 9. Germline values: CDR1 WNHNN, CDR2 SYGVQD (reference sequence). The chain's CDR3 is CASAREITPDTQYF. The CDR3 DNA reads TGCGCCAGCGCGCGGGAGATTACCCCAGATACGCAGTATTTT.